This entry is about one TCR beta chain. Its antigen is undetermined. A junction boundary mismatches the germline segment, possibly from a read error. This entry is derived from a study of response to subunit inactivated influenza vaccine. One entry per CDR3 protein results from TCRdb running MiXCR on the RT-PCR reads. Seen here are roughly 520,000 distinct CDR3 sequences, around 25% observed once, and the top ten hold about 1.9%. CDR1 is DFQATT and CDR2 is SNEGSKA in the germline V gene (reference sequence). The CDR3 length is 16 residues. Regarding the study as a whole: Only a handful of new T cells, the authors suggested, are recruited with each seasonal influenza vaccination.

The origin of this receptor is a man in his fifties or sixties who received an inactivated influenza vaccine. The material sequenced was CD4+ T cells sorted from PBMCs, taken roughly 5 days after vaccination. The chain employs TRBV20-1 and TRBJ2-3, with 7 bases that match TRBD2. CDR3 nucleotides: TGCTGTGCAAAAGCGGGAAACAAAGGAAACACAGATACGCAGTATTTT. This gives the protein CCAKAGNKGNTDTQYF.